These T cell receptor beta chains were read from a single sample in a study of vaccination and CD4 T cells after COVID-19. TCRdb re-called the PCR reads with MiXCR, one entry per CDR3 protein. This sample has approximately 24,000 distinct CDR3 sequences, with about three fifths found just once. These TCRs are of unknown antigen specificity. Sequencing used CD4+ T cells from blood, cultured in vitro. The receptors here all came from a human donor who had recovered from COVID-19. The conserved cysteine and the conserved F or W are not part of the CDR3 here. D genes are given only for firm matches. The size of a clone is reported for some rows only, either as once, few or many, or as a class for expanded clones.

d_call | j_call | v_call | clone_size | cdr3_aa
- | TRBJ1-1 | TRBV6-5 | - | ASSYEIGRKTEAF
- | TRBJ1-6 | TRBV20-1 | - | SARGNKNSPLH
- | TRBJ1-2 | TRBV18 | - | ASSPLEDVYGYT
TRBD2 | TRBJ2-5 | TRBV27 | few | ASRREGRETQY
- | TRBJ2-5 | TRBV21-1 | - | ASSYQRGQGQETQY
- | TRBJ1-4 | TRBV7-3 | - | ASSPYRVARGEKLF
- | TRBJ2-7 | TRBV6-1 | few | ASKSGVEQY
- | TRBJ1-1 | TRBV20-1 | - | SAQGVDGTEAF
- | TRBJ1-2 | TRBV6-1 | - | ASSEGGSGRGNYGYT
TRBD1 | TRBJ2-5 | TRBV19 | - | ASANQGAVGETQY
- | TRBJ1-5 | TRBV15 | - | ATSRDLIGRGNQPQH
- | TRBJ1-5 | TRBV20-1 | few | SALTLTGQPQH
- | TRBJ2-4 | TRBV21-1 | - | ATGTGILGDKNIQY
TRBD2 | TRBJ2-4 | TRBV20-1 | - | GAREPTGLAGY
TRBD1 | TRBJ2-3 | TRBV20-1 | - | SARAHHRQGKDTQY
- | TRBJ2-4 | TRBV6-5 | - | ASSYGQPRSIQY
- | TRBJ2-3 | TRBV6-5 | - | ASSYRSGSTDTQY
TRBD1 | TRBJ2-6 | TRBV12-3/TRBV12-4 | - | ASSPDRAGANVLT
- | TRBJ1-4 | TRBV6-1 | - | ASRGGEKLF